The 14 T cell receptor beta chains below all came from one sample that was sequenced in a study of cytomegalovirus exposure and HLA in healthy donors. PCR employed 60 Vbeta and 13 Jbeta primers. Generated by immunoSEQ multiplex PCR, the TCRdb table keeps only in-frame clones and is missing some. The profile shows 150,000 or so clones, about three quarters of them singletons. The sequenced sample consisted of PBMCs. These receptors were obtained from a male donor in good health and CMV-seronegative.

V and J are TRBV5-1 and TRBJ2-1; 7 nucleotides agree with TRBD1. CDR1 is SGHRS and CDR2 is YFSETQ in the germline V gene. The ends lost 2 bases at V and 15 bases at J; junction bases unmatched: 8. The length of the CDR3 is 12 residues. CDR3 amino acids: CASSLDRAGGFF. Here the CDR3 DNA reads TGCGCCAGCAGCTTAGACAGGGCCGGAGGGTTCTTC.

V usage is TRBV11-3 and J usage is TRBJ2-3; no clear D. The V end lost 2 bases, the J end lost 5 bases, and 5 bases lay between the germline ends. This CDR3 region has 12 residues. From germline, CDR1 is SGHNT and CDR2 YENEEA. The CDR3 DNA is TGTGCCAGCAGCTTATATTTAGATACGCAGTATTTT. This codes for CASSLYLDTQYF.

The chain joins TRBV6-1 to TRBJ2-2; 14 nucleotides line up with TRBD2. The CDR3 has 15 residues. Germline CDR1 reads MNHNS; CDR2 reads SASEGT. Trimming took 3 bases from V and 8 from J; bases not matched to a gene: 2. Here the CDR3 DNA reads TGTGCCAGCAGTGAGGGGACTAGCGGGAGTGGGGAGCTGTTTTTT. It codes for CASSEGTSGSGELFF.

The chain is built from TRBV28 and TRBJ2-7; 8 bases map to TRBD1. The CDR3 contains 14 residues. Germline assignment: CDR1 MDHEN and CDR2 SYDVKM. J was trimmed by 4 bases and V by 4 bases; bases with no gene match: 6. The CDR3 nucleotides are TGTGCCAGCAGTTCAGGGGGCACTTCTTACGAGCAGTACTTC. Its translation is CASSSGGTSYEQYF.

This chain links TRBV18 with TRBJ2-7, with a possible D match to TRBD2 (6 bases). The CDR3 contains 12 residues. With 5 bases removed from V and 3 bases from J, the gap between germline ends came to 8 bases. Germline CDR1 reads KGHSH; CDR2 reads LQKENI. The CDR3 DNA reads TGTGCCAGCTCATCGGGACTCTACGAGCAGTACTTC. Translating it yields CASSSGLYEQYF.

The chain recombines TRBV6-1 with TRBJ2-7; the D gene is possibly TRBD1 (6 bases). Trimming pared 6 bases from V and 3 bases from J, leaving 18 bases between. This CDR3 is built from 15 residues. Germline V gives CDR1 MNHNS, CDR2 SASEGT. The CDR3 region is CASSQSKMGHYEQYF. The CDR3 region has the DNA TGTGCCAGCAGCCAGTCGAAGATGGGACACTACGAGCAGTACTTC.

The chain combines TRBV7-2 with TRBJ2-1; 12 positions agree with TRBD2. This CDR3 contains 15 residues. Germline CDR1 reads SGHTA; CDR2 reads FQGNSA. V shed 4 bases, J shed 7 bases, and the junction held 5 bases outside the gene matches. The CDR3 DNA reads as TGTGCCAGCAGCTCCGGACTAGCGGGGATGAATGAGCAGTTCTTC. Protein sequence: CASSSGLAGMNEQFF.

This chain uses TRBV18 with TRBJ1-1; a possible D gene is TRBD1 (6 bases). The germline V gene has CDR1 KGHSH and CDR2 LQKENI. V lost 3 bases, J lost 4 bases, and 15 bases lay in between. This CDR3 comprises 15 residues. In DNA form, the CDR3 reads TGTGCCAGCTCACCCCCGGGGAGGGGGGGCACTGAAGCTTTCTTT. Its translation is CASSPPGRGGTEAFF.

V and J are TRBV6-5 and TRBJ2-5, with 9 bases aligning to TRBD2. The CDR3 consists of 16 residues. After removal of 4 bases from V and 4 bases from J, the junction contained 10 bases not matched to a gene. CDR1 and CDR2 (germline): MNHEY, SVGAGI. CDR3 region: CASSLASGEWGETQYF. The CDR3 DNA follows: TGTGCCAGCAGTTTGGCTAGCGGGGAGTGGGGAGAGACCCAGTACTTC.

Only a few counts were recorded for this clone. This sequence joins TRBV6-1 and TRBJ2-7; D might be TRBD2 (7 bases). V was clipped by 2 bases and J by 2 bases, with 19 bases between them. CDR3 size: 17 residues. Germline CDR1 MNHNS, CDR2 SASEGT. In DNA, the CDR3 is TGTGCCAGCAGTGAAATGTTGGGGGGGCTTGGGACCTACGAGCAGTACTTC. It is translated as CASSEMLGGLGTYEQYF.

J is TRBJ2-1 and V is TRBV5-1, with a possible D match to TRBD2 (6 bases). The V and J ends lost 4 bases and 0 bases respectively, with 11 bases between them. The CDR3 has 15 residues. Germline values: CDR1 SGHRS, CDR2 YFSETQ. This CDR3 is CASSASGGSYNEQFF. In DNA, the CDR3 is TGCGCCAGCAGCGCCTCCGGGGGCTCCTACAATGAGCAGTTCTTC.

This clone showed up just a few times. The chain recombines TRBV18 with TRBJ2-5; D remains ambiguous. The germline V and J ends were trimmed by 1 base and 2 bases, with 11 bases remaining between them. The CDR3 is 15 amino acids. The V gene's germline CDR1 is KGHSH and CDR2 LQKENI. DNA of the CDR3: TGTGCCAGCTCACCACGAGGCACCGGACAAGAGACCCAGTACTTC. Its protein is CASSPRGTGQETQYF.

About this clone: One junction end disagrees with the germline gene, perhaps due to a read error. The chain combines TRBV7-7 with TRBJ2-7, with D perhaps TRBD2 (5 bases). CDR3 length: 15 residues. In germline, CDR1 is SSHAT, CDR2 FNYEAQ (reference sequence). CDR3 residues: CASSLDYGNMYEQYF. In nucleotides, the CDR3 is TGTGCTAGCAGCTTAGATTACGGGAACATGTACGAGCAGTACTTC.

The rearrangement uses TRBV19 and TRBJ1-2; TRBD1 might be the D (5 bases). The germline V and J ends were trimmed by 7 bases and 2 bases, with 11 bases remaining between them. The CDR3 is 13 residues long. Germline V lookup: CDR1 LNHDA, CDR2 SQIVND (reference sequence). CDR3 loop: CASIPRGNYGYTF. In DNA, the CDR3 is TGTGCCAGTATCCCAAGGGGAAACTATGGCTACACCTTC.